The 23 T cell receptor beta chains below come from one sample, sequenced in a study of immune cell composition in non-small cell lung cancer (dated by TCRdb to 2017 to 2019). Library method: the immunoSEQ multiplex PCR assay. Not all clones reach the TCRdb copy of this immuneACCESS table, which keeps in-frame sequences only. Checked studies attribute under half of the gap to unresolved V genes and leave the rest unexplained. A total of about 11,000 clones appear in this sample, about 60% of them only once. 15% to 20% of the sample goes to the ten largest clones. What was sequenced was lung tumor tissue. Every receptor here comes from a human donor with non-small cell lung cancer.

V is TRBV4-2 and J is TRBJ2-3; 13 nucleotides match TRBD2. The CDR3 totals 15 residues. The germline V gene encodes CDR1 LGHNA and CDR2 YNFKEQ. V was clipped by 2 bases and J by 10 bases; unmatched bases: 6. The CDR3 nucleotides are TGTGCCAGCAGCCAAACCGGGACTAGCGGGATGGCGCAGTATTTT. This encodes CASSQTGTSGMAQYF.

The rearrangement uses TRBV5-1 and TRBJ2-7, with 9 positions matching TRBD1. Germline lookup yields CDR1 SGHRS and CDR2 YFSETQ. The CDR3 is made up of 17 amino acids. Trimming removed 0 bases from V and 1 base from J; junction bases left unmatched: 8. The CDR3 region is CASSLGGTGFRSYEQYF. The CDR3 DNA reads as TGCGCCAGCAGCTTGGGAGGGACAGGGTTCCGATCCTACGAGCAGTACTTC.

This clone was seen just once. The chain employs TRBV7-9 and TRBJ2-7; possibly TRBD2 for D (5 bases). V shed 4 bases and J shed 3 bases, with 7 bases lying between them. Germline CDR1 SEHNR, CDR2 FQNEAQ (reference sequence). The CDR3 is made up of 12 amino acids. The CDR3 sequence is CASSSRDYEQYF. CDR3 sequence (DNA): TGTGCCAGCAGCTCTCGGGACTACGAGCAGTACTTC.

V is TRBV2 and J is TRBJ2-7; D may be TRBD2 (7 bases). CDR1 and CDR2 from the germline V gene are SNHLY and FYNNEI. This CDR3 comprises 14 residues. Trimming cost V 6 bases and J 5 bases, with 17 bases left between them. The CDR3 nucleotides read TGTGCCAGCAGCCGAGGGGAGGGGGGTCACGAGCAGTACTTC. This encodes CASSRGEGGHEQYF. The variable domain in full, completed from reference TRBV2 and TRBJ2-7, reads EPEVTQTPSHQVTQMGQEVILRCVPISNHLYFYWYRQILGQKVEFLVSFYNNEISEKSEIFDDQFSVERPDGSNFTLKIRSTKLEDSAMYFCASSRGEGGHEQYFGPGTRLTVT.

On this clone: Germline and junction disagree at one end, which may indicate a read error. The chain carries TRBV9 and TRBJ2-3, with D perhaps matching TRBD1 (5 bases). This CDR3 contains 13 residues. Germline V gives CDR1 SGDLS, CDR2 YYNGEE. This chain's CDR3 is CASSARETDSQYF. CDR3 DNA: TGTGCCAGCAGCGCCAGGGAAACAGATTCGCAGTATTTT.

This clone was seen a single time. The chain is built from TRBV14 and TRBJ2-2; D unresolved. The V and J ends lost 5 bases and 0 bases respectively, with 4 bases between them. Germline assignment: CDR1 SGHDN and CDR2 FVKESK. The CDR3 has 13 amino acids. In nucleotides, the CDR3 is TGTGCCAGCAGCGTAGCGAACACCGGGGAGCTGTTTTTT. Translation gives CASSVANTGELFF.

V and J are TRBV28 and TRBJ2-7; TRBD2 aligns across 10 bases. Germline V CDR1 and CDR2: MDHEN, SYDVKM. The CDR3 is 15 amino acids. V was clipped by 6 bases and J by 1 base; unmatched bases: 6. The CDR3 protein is CASRESGRASYEQYF. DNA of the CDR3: TGTGCCAGCAGGGAAAGCGGGAGGGCTTCCTACGAGCAGTACTTC. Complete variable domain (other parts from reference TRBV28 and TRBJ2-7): DVKVTQSSRYLVKRTGEKVFLECVQDMDHENMFWYRQDPGLGLRLIYFSYDVKMKEKGDIPEGYSVSREKKERFSLILESASTNQTSMYLCASRESGRASYEQYFGPGTRLTVT.

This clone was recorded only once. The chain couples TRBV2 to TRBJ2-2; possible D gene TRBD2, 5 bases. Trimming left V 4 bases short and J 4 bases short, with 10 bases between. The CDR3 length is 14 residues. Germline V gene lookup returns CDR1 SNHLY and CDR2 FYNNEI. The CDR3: CASSVQRITGELFF. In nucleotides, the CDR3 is TGTGCCAGCAGTGTTCAGCGGATCACCGGGGAGCTGTTTTTT.

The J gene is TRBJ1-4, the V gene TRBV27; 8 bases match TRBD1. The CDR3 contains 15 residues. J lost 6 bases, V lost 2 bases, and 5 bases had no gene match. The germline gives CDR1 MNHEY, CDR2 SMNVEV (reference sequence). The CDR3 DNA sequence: TGTGCCAGCAGTTTAGTCAGGGGGCCGGATGAAAAACTGTTTTTT. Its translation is CASSLVRGPDEKLFF.

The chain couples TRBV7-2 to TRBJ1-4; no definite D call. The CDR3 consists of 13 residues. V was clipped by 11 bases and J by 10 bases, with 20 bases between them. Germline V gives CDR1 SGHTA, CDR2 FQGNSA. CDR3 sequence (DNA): TGTGCCGTCCAGCAGGAGGGTTCAGGAAAACTGTTTTTT. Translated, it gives CAVQQEGSGKLFF.

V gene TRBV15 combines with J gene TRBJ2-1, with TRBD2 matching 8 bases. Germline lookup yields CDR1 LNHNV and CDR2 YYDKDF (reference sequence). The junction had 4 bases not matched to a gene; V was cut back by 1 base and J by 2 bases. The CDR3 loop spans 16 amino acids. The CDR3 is CATSRGREVPYNEQFF. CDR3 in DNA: TGTGCCACCAGCAGAGGGCGGGAGGTCCCCTACAATGAGCAGTTCTTC.

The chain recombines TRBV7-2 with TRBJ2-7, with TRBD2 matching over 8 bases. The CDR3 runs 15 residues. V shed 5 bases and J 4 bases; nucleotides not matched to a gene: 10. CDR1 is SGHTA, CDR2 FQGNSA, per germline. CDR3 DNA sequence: TGTGCCAGCAGCCAAGCCGGGACTAGTGATTACGAGCAGTACTTC. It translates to CASSQAGTSDYEQYF.

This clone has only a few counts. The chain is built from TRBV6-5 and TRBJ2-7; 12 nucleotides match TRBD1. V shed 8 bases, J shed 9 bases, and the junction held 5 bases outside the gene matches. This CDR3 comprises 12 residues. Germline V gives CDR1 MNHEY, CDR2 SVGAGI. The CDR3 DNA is TGTGCCAGCGGGACAGGGGGCTCTGTGCAGTACTTC. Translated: CASGTGGSVQYF.

The CDR3 DNA sequence: TGTGCCAGCAGCCAGAGGGGGGGGGCCTATCCCTACGAGCAGTACTTC. Amino acids: CASSQRGGAYPYEQYF. The V and J genes are TRBV7-2 and TRBJ2-7; D is possibly TRBD2 (7 bases). Germline CDR1 is SGHTA and CDR2 is FQGNSA. V shed 5 bases and J shed 2 bases, with 19 bases lying between them. The CDR3 loop spans 16 amino acids. Drawing the rest from reference TRBV7-2 and TRBJ2-7, the complete variable domain is GAGVSQSPSNKVTEKGKDVELRCDPISGHTALYWYRQSLGQGLEFLIYFQGNSAPDKSGLPSDRFSAERTGGSVSTLTIQRTQQEDSAVYLCASSQRGGAYPYEQYFGPGTRLTVT.

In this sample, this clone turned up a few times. The CDR3 coding sequence is TGTGCCAACCAGGGACAGGGGACCGGTGGGGCCAACGTCCTGACTTTC. Protein product: CANQGQGTGGANVLTF. V usage is TRBV7-9 and J usage is TRBJ2-6; 10 nucleotides match TRBD1. CDR1 and CDR2 (germline): SEHNR, FQNEAQ (reference sequence). V lost 10 bases, J lost 3 bases, and 9 bases stayed unmatched. The CDR3 length is 16 residues.

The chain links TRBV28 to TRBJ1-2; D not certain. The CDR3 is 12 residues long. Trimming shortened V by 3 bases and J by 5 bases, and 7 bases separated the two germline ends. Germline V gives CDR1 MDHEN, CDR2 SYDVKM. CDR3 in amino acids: CASSFLDYGYTF. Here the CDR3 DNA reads TGTGCCAGCAGTTTTTTAGATTATGGCTACACCTTC.

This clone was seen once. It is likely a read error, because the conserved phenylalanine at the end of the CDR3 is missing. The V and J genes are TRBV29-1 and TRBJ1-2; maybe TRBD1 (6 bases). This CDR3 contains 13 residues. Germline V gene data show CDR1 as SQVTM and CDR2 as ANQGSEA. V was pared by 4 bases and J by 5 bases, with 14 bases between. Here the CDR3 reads CSVAKSTGYGYTL. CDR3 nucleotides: TGCAGCGTTGCCAAATCTACAGGGTATGGCTACACCCTC.

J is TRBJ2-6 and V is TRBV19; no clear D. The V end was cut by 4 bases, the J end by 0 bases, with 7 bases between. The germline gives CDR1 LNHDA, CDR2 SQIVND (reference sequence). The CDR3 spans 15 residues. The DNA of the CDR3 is TGTGCCAGTAGTACCCAGAACTCTGGGGCCAACGTCCTGACTTTC. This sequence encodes CASSTQNSGANVLTF.

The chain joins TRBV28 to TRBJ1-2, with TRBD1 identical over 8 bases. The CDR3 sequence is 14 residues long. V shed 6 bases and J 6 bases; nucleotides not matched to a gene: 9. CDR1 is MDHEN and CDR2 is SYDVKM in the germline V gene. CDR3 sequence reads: CASSEDRGLHGYTF. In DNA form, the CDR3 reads TGTGCCAGCAGCGAAGACAGGGGTCTCCATGGCTACACCTTC.

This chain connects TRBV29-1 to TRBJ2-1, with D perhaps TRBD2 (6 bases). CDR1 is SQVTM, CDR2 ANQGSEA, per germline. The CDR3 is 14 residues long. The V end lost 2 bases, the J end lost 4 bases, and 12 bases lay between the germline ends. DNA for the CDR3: TGCAGCGTTGAACTAGCGTTAGGGTACAATGAGCAGTTCTTC. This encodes CSVELALGYNEQFF.

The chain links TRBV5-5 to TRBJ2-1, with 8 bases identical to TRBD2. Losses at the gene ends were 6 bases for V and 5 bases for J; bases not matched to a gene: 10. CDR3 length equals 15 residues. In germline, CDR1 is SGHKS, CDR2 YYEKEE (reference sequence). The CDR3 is CASTSLIAGNNEQFF. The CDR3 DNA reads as TGTGCCAGCACCTCTTTAATAGCGGGAAACAATGAGCAGTTCTTC.

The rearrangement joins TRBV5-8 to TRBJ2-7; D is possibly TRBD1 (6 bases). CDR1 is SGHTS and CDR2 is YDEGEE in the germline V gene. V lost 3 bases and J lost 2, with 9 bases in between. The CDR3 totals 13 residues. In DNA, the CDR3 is TGTGCCAGCAGCTCGGACAGTACCTACGAGCAGTACTTC. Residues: CASSSDSTYEQYF.

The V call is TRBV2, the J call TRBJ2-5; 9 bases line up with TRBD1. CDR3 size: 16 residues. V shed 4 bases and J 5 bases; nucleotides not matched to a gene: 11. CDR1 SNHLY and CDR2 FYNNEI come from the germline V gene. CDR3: CASSAQSGTGRETQYF. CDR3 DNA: TGTGCCAGCAGTGCCCAATCCGGGACAGGGAGGGAGACCCAGTACTTC.